The next 2 T cell receptor beta chains were all read from a single sample in a study of CD8+CD57+ T cells in acquired aplastic anemia. Genomic DNA constituted the template upon which TCR beta VDJ and CDR3 profiling was performed. Using its own MiXCR run on the reads, TCRdb lists one record per CDR3 protein. Among 90,000 to 150,000 distinct CDR3 sequences, about 60% were seen once, and the ten largest hold around 29%. Patients sequenced had flow cytometry evidence of CD8+CD57+ cell expansion. Sequences were obtained from sorted CD4+, CD8+, or CD8+CD57+ T cells (not recorded which) from PBMCs. All receptors derive from a human donor with aplastic anemia.

This clonotype was observed at least ten times. This chain connects TRBV2 to TRBJ1-6; weak D call: TRBD1 (5 bases). The CDR3 contains 17 residues. The V end was cut by 2 bases, the J end by 4 bases, with 15 bases between. Germline V gene lookup returns CDR1 SNHLY and CDR2 FYNNEI. The chain's CDR3 is CASSEYSRVRYNSPLHF. For the CDR3, the DNA is TGTGCCAGCAGTGAATATTCCAGGGTGCGGTATAATTCACCCCTCCACTTT.

This clonotype occurred a few times. This chain connects TRBV10-3 to TRBJ2-5; D is unclear. This CDR3 is 9 amino acids long. Germline-derived CDR1 and CDR2 are ENHRY and SYGVKD. Trimming left V 3 bases short and J 9 bases short, with 2 bases between. CDR3 region: CAISDPQYF. CDR3 DNA: TGTGCCATCAGTGATCCCCAGTACTTC.